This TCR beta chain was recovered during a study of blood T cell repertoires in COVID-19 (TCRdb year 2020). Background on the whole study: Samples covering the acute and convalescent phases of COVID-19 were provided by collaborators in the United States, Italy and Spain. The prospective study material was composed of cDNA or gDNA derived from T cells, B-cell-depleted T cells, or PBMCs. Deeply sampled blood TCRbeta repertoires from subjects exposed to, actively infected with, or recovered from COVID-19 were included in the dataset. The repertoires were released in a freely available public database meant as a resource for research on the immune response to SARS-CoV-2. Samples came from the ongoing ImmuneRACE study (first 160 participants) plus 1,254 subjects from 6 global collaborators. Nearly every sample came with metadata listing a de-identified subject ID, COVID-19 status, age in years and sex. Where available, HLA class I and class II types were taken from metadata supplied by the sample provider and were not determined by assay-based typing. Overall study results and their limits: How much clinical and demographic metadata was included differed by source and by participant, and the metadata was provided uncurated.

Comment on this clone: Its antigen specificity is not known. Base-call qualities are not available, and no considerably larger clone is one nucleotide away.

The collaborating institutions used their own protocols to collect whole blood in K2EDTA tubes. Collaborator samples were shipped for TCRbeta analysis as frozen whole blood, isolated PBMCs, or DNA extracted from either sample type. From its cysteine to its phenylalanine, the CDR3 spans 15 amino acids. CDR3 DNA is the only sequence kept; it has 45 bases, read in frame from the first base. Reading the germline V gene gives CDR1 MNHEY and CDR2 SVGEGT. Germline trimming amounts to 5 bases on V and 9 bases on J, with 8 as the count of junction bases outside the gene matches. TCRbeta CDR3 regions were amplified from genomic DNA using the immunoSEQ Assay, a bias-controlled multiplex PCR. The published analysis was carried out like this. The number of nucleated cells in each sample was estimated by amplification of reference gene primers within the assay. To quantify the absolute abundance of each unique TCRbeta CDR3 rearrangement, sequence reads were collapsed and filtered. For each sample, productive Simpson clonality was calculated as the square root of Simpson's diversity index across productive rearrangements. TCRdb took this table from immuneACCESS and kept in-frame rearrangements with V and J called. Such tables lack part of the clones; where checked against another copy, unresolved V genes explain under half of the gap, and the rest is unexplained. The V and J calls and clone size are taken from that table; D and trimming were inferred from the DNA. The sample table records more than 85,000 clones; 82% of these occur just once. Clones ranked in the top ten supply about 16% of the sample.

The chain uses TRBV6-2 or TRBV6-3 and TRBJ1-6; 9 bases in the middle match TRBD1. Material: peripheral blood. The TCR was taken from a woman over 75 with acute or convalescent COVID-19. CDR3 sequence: CASSPPGQGTSPLHF. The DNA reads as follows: TGTGCCAGCAGTCCGCCGGGACAGGGAACTTCACCCCTCCACTTT.